This is a list of T cell receptor beta chains from one sample in a study of OX40 agonist ivuxolimab in advanced cancers. The assay was immunoSEQ multiplex PCR, and TCRdb's table has in-frame clones only and misses some. The table shows about 19,000 clones, with approximately 81% occurring only once. Sample: CD4+ or CD8+ T cells sorted from blood, taken in a trial of the OX40 agonist ivuxolimab. The receptors come from an adult with an advanced solid tumor such as melanoma, head and neck, liver or kidney cancer. The CDR3 runs from the conserved cysteine through the conserved F or W.

j_call v_call cdr3_aa
TRBJ2-1 TRBV5-1 CASSPLLAGVPDEQFF
TRBJ2-2 TRBV19 CASSPSDRGLDFHGTGELFF
TRBJ2-7 TRBV4-2 CASSRGTGDEQYF
TRBJ1-1 TRBV6-5 CASSPLWGDTEAFF
TRBJ1-2 TRBV7-6 CASSLAVTGMGYTF
TRBJ2-1 TRBV6-1 CASSHLESSYNEQFF
TRBJ2-7 TRBV11-2 CASSLASGYEQYF
TRBJ2-7 TRBV11-2 CASSLGIGSYEQYF
TRBJ2-5 TRBV7-9 CASSIPRGPGETQYF
TRBJ2-7 TRBV7-9 CASSLTYEQYF
TRBJ1-1 TRBV4-1 CASSQDAGNTEAFF
TRBJ1-5 TRBV19 CASSERTAGYSNQPQHF
TRBJ2-3 TRBV9 CASSVSGLATDTQYF
TRBJ2-7 TRBV27 CASSLAGYEQYF
TRBJ2-1 TRBV19 CASSIDQFSGSYNEQFF
TRBJ1-5 TRBV11-2 CASSLGQGIGQPQHF
TRBJ1-4 TRBV6-1 CASSGTLATNEKLFF
TRBJ1-2 TRBV29-1 CSVPTQGETRGYTF
TRBJ2-7 TRBV28 CASSPGRATIYEQYF
TRBJ2-7 TRBV28 CASSFLQERSYEQYF
TRBJ2-7 TRBV2 CASTGVAGPYEQYF
TRBJ1-1 TRBV5-8 CASSSKRPEAFF
TRBJ2-2 TRBV28 CASKLAGVSRNTGELFF